Reported below is one TCR beta chain. Its antigen is currently unknown. The sample belongs to a study of T cell responses to AZD1222 COVID-19 vaccine. Study-wide background: Second doses were pooled across both intervals (about 4 or about 12 weeks).

Method: immunoSEQ multiplex PCR; TCRdb's copy keeps in-frame clones and lacks some. The data hold 130,000 to 150,000 clones, with approximately 90% observed a single time. V lost 9 bases and J lost 0, with 15 bases in between. CDR3 length: 15 amino acids. Germline V gene lookup returns CDR1 LNHDA and CDR2 SQIVND (reference sequence). Whole-study results and caveats: Every sample of the repertoires postdated the peak T cell response. The breadth and depth of Spike-specific TCRs increased once two AZD1222 doses had been given.

The clonotype was recovered from an adult in good health. The sample in question was peripheral blood, obtained on day 0 of AZD1222 vaccination. This rearrangement joins TRBV19 to TRBJ1-3; no clear D. The DNA for the CDR3 is TGTGCCAGCATCGGGGTGGGGTACTCTGGAAACACCATATATTTT. Its translation: CASIGVGYSGNTIYF.